The entry below gives a single T cell receptor (beta chain) sequence along with its context. Germline V gives CDR1 MGHRA, CDR2 YSYEKL. The J segment lost 3 bases and the V segment lost 1 base, leaving 5 bases of the junction unmatched. The CDR3 has 15 amino acids. The data are from a study of blood T cell repertoires in COVID-19. On the study more broadly: T cells, B-cell-depleted T cells, or PBMCs supplied cDNA or gDNA.

Only in-frame clones appear in the TCRdb table, and some are missing; sequencing was by immunoSEQ multiplex PCR. The data hold about 200,000 clones, with roughly four fifths observed a single time. Assignment of participants to cohorts was predicated upon participant-reported clinical history. V gene TRBV4-1 combines with J gene TRBJ2-7; 8 positions agree with TRBD2. The sequenced material came from PBMCs or T cells enriched from blood (not recorded which). The TCR comes from a man aged 35 to 55 who had recovered from COVID-19. CDR3 DNA: TGCGCCAGCAGCCAAGTCCCCGGGACTAGCTACGAGCAGTACTTC. Protein product: CASSQVPGTSYEQYF.